A single sample is the source of the 9 T cell receptor beta chains below, sequenced in a study of blood T cells in healthy people across ages. A sample-barcoded 5' primer and a J-beta primer mix were used in a second PCR of about 7 to 12 cycles. From the 5' RACE reads, TCRdb called clonotypes with MiXCR, one entry per CDR3 protein. The sample lists about 500,000 distinct CDR3 sequences; about 25% were seen once. In addition, the sample was reused for a study of T cells of mothers and their children.

The sample consisted of blood. The receptors originated from a boy under 18 in good health.

The V gene is TRBV7-2, the J gene TRBJ2-3; D perhaps matches TRBD1 (5 bases). The CDR3 length is 16 residues. V dropped 2 bases and J dropped 0 bases, with 12 bases sitting between them. From germline, CDR1 is SGHTA and CDR2 FQGNSA. The CDR3 DNA reads as TGTGCCAGCAGCTTAATGGAGACAGAGAGCACAGATACGCAGTATTTT. The encoded protein is CASSLMETESTDTQYF.

This rearrangement joins TRBV4-3 to TRBJ2-5, with 8 positions matching TRBD2. With V trimmed by 2 bases and J by 2 bases, 13 bases remained unmatched. The CDR3 totals 18 residues. Germline V gives CDR1 LGHNA, CDR2 YSLEER. CDR3 DNA sequence: TGCGCCAGCAGCCAATTAAGGGGGAGCGGGGGTCGACAAGAGACCCAGTACTTC. Translated: CASSQLRGSGGRQETQYF.

In nucleotides, the CDR3 is TGTGCCAGCAGCTTACCCGGGGCACTCTACGAGCAGTACTTC. It yields the protein CASSLPGALYEQYF. V and J are TRBV7-9 and TRBJ2-7, with D perhaps being TRBD1 or TRBD2 (5 bases each). The CDR3 extends over 14 amino acids. V dropped 2 bases and J dropped 3 bases, with 11 bases sitting between them. CDR1 SEHNR and CDR2 FQNEAQ come from the germline V gene (reference sequence). Combining the CDR3 with reference TRBV7-9 and TRBJ2-7 gives the whole variable domain DTGVSQNPRHKITKRGQNVTFRCDPISEHNRLYWYRQTLGQGPEFLTYFQNEAQLEKSRLLSDRFSAERPKGSFSTLEIQRTEQGDSAMYLCASSLPGALYEQYFGPGTRLTVT.

The chain carries TRBV7-2 and TRBJ2-5; 10 bases agree with TRBD1. The J segment lost 3 bases and the V segment lost 3 bases, leaving 4 bases of the junction unmatched. CDR3 size: 15 residues. Germline loops: CDR1 SGHTA, CDR2 FQGNSA. The CDR3 DNA is TGTGCCAGCAGCTTGTGGACAGGGGGGGAAGAGACCCAGTACTTC. As protein: CASSLWTGGEETQYF.

This clonotype was recorded a few times. The chain employs TRBV20-1 and TRBJ2-1, with TRBD2 matching 11 bases. Per the germline V gene, CDR1 is DFQATT and CDR2 is SNEGSKA (reference sequence). The CDR3 consists of 14 residues. Losses at the gene ends were 4 bases for V and 5 bases for J; bases not matched to a gene: 4. In DNA, the CDR3 is TGCAGTGCTAATAGCGGGGGGGTTAACAATGAGCAGTTCTTC. This gives the protein CSANSGGVNNEQFF.

This clonotype showed up just a few times. This chain connects TRBV9 to TRBJ1-1; D ambiguous. Trimming left V 3 bases short and J 5 bases short, with 20 bases between. This CDR3 has 16 residues. Germline CDR1 is SGDLS and CDR2 is YYNGEE. As DNA, the CDR3 is TGTGCCAGCAGCGGTCTAGGGCCTGTGGGAGTTACTGAAGCTTTCTTT. This gives the protein CASSGLGPVGVTEAFF.

This clonotype was observed a few times. V gene TRBV14 combines with J gene TRBJ2-7, with D perhaps TRBD1 or TRBD2 (6 bases each). The CDR3 is 16 amino acids. V lost 7 bases and J 6 bases, leaving 25 bases between the germline ends. Germline assignment: CDR1 SGHDN and CDR2 FVKESK. In DNA form, the CDR3 reads TGTGCCAGCAAGTCAGCTGTGGGGGGCCGTCTTAGCGAGCAGTACTTC. This codes for CASKSAVGGRLSEQYF.

The V call is TRBV14, the J call TRBJ2-7; D gene uncertain. Per the germline V gene, CDR1 is SGHDN and CDR2 is FVKESK. This CDR3 region has 12 residues. This CDR3 is CAIRGQDYEQYF. CDR3 sequence (DNA): TGTGCTATAAGAGGCCAGGACTACGAGCAGTACTTC.

The CDR3 reads CASSLRASGAPYEQYF. The CDR3 DNA sequence: TGTGCCAGCAGCTTAAGGGCTAGCGGGGCACCCTACGAGCAGTACTTC. This chain uses TRBV7-2 with TRBJ2-5; 9 nucleotides match TRBD2. Gene TRBJ2-7 matches the end of the DNA better, so the J call may be wrong. Germline-derived CDR1 and CDR2 are SGHTA and FQGNSA. The CDR3 sequence is 16 residues long.